Shown below are 11 T cell receptor beta chains from a single sample sequenced in a study of blood T cell repertoires in COVID-19. Sequencing was performed with immunoSEQ multiplex PCR; in TCRdb, only in-frame clones are kept and a portion is missing. The sample has approximately 170,000 clones; less than 90% are singletons. The sample was PBMCs or T cells enriched from blood (not recorded which). The receptors were gathered from a woman aged 50 to 60 who had recovered from COVID-19.

The genes are TRBV19 and TRBJ2-7, with 7 bases that match TRBD1. The V gene's germline CDR1 is LNHDA and CDR2 SQIVND (reference sequence). The CDR3 totals 13 residues. V was pared by 5 bases and J by 4 bases, with 5 bases of the junction left unmatched. The CDR3 coding sequence is TGTGCCAGTAGTTCGGGACAGAAATACGAGCAGTACTTC. Its protein is CASSSGQKYEQYF. The full variable domain, with the rest looked up from reference TRBV19 and TRBJ2-7, is DGGITQSPKYLFRKEGQNVTLSCEQNLNHDAMYWYRQDPGQGLRLIYYSQIVNDFQKGDIAEGYSVSREKKESFPLTVTSAQKNPTAFYLCASSSGQKYEQYFGPGTRLTVT.

The rearrangement joins TRBV6-6 to TRBJ2-7; possible D gene TRBD1, 6 bases. The CDR3 contains 14 residues. Looked up from germline, CDR1 is MNHNY and CDR2 is SVGAGI (reference sequence). The V end lost 2 bases, the J end lost 6 bases, and 14 bases lay between the germline ends. CDR3 in amino acids: CASSYGGQGSEQYF. The CDR3, as DNA: TGTGCCAGCAGTTACGGGGGCCAGGGATCCGAGCAGTACTTC.

The chain has TRBV5-1 and TRBJ2-1, with 13 bases lining up with TRBD2. Losses at the gene ends were 7 bases for V and 0 bases for J; bases not matched to a gene: 13. The CDR3 sequence is 19 residues long. Germline V gene lookup returns CDR1 SGHRS and CDR2 YFSETQ. The CDR3 protein is CASSRGTSGDLSSYNEQFF. CDR3 DNA: TGCGCCAGCTCACGGGGGACTAGCGGGGACCTGAGCTCCTACAATGAGCAGTTCTTC.

The rearrangement joins TRBV10-3 to TRBJ2-3; a possible D gene is TRBD2 (6 bases). This CDR3 contains 17 residues. V lost 4 bases, J lost 3 bases, and 20 bases lay in between. CDR1 and CDR2 from the germline V gene are ENHRY and SYGVKD. CDR3: CAISGSREGRMTDTQYF. CDR3 sequence (DNA): TGTGCCATCAGTGGTTCGCGAGAAGGGAGGATGACAGATACGCAGTATTTT.

The CDR3 region is CASSLHGGSSYNEQFF. The CDR3 coding sequence is TGTGCCAGCAGCTTACACGGAGGGAGCTCCTACAATGAGCAGTTCTTC. The chain uses TRBV7-2 and TRBJ2-1; D perhaps matches TRBD2 (6 bases). The germline V and J ends were trimmed by 2 bases and 0 bases, with 11 bases remaining between them. This CDR3 is 16 amino acids long. CDR1 and CDR2 from the germline V gene are SGHTA and FQGNSA.

V and J are TRBV6-1 and TRBJ1-4; no clear D gene. This CDR3 contains 15 residues. V was pared by 0 bases and J by 7 bases, with 12 bases between. Germline loops: CDR1 MNHNS, CDR2 SASEGT. Here the CDR3 reads CASSEARAGGEKLFF. CDR3 coding DNA: TGTGCCAGCAGTGAAGCTCGGGCAGGAGGTGAAAAACTGTTTTTT.

This rearrangement joins TRBV5-1 to TRBJ2-1; 10 bases are shared with TRBD2. The CDR3 has 17 residues. J lost 5 bases, V lost 4 bases, and 12 bases had no gene match. Germline V gives CDR1 SGHRS, CDR2 YFSETQ. The DNA of the CDR3 is TGCGCCAGCAGCCCGGACCCTAGCGGGAGTCCACACAATGAGCAGTTCTTC. Translated, it gives CASSPDPSGSPHNEQFF.

As DNA, the CDR3 is TGTGCCAGCAGCCAGGGCGGATCCGTCTTTGAGCAGTTCTTC. This sequence encodes CASSQGGSVFEQFF. This sequence joins TRBV7-2 and TRBJ2-1, with D tentatively TRBD1 (5 bases). The CDR3 runs 14 residues. Trimming took off 5 bases at V and 9 bases at J, with 17 bases between the two ends. CDR1 SGHTA and CDR2 FQGNSA come from the germline V gene.

The rearrangement joins TRBV5-4 to TRBJ1-6, with TRBD1 identical over 11 bases. The ends lost 3 bases at V and 0 bases at J; junction bases unmatched: 2. This CDR3 region has 17 residues. Germline CDR1 and CDR2: SGHNT and YYREEE (reference sequence). The CDR3 reads CASSSGTGGSYNSPLHF. CDR3 DNA: TGTGCCAGCAGCTCCGGGACAGGGGGCTCCTATAATTCACCCCTCCACTTT.

CDR3 amino acids: CASSQVRGGYGYTF. The CDR3 DNA sequence: TGTGCCAGCAGCCAAGTTCGCGGGGGCTATGGCTACACCTTC. This rearrangement joins TRBV14 to TRBJ1-2, with D perhaps matching TRBD1 (5 bases). The CDR3 spans 14 residues. Trimming left V 1 base short and J 4 bases short, with 10 bases between. Per the germline V gene, CDR1 is SGHDN and CDR2 is FVKESK.

The chain recombines TRBV19 with TRBJ1-5; the D gene is possibly TRBD1 (6 bases). Germline assignment: CDR1 LNHDA and CDR2 SQIVND (reference sequence). This CDR3 contains 15 residues. V was trimmed by 3 bases and J by 4 bases, leaving 13 bases between them. The CDR3 sequence: CASSIGQILNQPQHF. CDR3 DNA: TGTGCCAGTAGTATTGGACAGATACTAAATCAGCCCCAGCATTTT.